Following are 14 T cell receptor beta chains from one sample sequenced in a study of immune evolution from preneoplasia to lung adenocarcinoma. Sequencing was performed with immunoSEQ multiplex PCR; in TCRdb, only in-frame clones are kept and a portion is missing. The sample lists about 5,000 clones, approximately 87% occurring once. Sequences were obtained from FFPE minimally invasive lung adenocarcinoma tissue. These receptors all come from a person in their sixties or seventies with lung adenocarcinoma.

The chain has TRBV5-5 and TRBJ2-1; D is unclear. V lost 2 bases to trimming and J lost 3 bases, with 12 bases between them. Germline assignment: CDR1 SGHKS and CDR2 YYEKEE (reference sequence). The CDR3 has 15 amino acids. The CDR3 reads CASSFQFVVYNEQFF. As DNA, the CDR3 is TGTGCCAGCAGCTTCCAGTTCGTGGTCTACAATGAGCAGTTCTTC.

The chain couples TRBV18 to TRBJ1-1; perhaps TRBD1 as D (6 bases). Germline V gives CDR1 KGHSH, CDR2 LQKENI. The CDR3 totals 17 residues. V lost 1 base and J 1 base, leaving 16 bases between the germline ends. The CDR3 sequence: CASSPLEVGGANTEAFF. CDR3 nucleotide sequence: TGTGCCAGCTCACCACTAGAGGTGGGGGGCGCGAACACTGAAGCTTTCTTT.

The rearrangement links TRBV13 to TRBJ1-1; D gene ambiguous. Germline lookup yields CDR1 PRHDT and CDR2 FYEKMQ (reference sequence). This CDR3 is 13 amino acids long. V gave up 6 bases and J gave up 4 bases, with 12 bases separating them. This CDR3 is CASSEFKGTEAFF. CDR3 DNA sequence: TGTGCCAGCAGTGAGTTCAAGGGCACTGAAGCTTTCTTT.

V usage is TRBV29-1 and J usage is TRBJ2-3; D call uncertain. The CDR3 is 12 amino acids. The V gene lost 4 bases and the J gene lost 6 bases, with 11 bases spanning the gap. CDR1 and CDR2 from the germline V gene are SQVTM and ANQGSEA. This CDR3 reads CSVVGTADTQYF. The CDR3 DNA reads TGCAGCGTTGTGGGCACCGCGGATACGCAGTATTTT.

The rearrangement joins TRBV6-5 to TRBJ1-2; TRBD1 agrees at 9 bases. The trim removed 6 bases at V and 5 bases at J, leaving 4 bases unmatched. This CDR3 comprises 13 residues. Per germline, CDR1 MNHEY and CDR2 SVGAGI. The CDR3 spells CASRLDRGYGYTF. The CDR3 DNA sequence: TGTGCCAGCAGATTGGACAGGGGATATGGCTACACCTTC.

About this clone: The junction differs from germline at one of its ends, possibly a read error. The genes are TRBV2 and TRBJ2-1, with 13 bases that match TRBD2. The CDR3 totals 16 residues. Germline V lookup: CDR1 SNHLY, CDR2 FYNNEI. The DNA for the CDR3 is TGTGCCAGCAGCCAAACTAGCGGGAGGGCCAGTGGGGAGCAGCTCTTC. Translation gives CASSQTSGRASGEQLF.

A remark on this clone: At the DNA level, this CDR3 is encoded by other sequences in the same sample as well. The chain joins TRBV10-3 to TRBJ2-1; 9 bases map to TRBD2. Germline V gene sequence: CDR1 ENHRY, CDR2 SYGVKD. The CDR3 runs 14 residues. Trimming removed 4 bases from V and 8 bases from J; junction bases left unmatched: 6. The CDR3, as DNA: TGTGCCATCAGTGCTAGAGCGGGAGGAGATGAGCAGTTCTTC. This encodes CAISARAGGDEQFF.

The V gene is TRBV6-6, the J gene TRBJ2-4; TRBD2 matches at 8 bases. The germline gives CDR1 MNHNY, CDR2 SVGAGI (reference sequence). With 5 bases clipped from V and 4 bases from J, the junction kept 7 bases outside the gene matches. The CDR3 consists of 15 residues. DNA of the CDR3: TGTGCCAGCAGTCCCCGCTTAGCGGGGAAAAACATTCAGTACTTC. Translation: CASSPRLAGKNIQYF.

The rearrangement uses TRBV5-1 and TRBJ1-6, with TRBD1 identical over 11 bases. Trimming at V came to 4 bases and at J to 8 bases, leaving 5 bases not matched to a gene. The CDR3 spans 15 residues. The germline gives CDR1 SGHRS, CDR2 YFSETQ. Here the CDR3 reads CASSPEDRGHSPLHF. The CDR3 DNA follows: TGCGCCAGCAGCCCGGAGGACAGGGGGCATTCACCCCTCCACTTT.

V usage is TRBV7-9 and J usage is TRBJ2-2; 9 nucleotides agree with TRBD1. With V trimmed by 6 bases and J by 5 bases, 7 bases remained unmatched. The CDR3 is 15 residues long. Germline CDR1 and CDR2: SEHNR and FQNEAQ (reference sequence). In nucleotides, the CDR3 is TGTGCCAGCAGTTCTGGACAGGGGACGACCGGGGAGCTGTTTTTT. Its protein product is CASSSGQGTTGELFF.

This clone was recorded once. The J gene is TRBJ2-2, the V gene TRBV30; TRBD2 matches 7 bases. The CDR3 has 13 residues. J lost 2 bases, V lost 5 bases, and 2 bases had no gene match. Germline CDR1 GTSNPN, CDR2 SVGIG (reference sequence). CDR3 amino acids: CAWGTTNTGELFF. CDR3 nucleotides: TGTGCCTGGGGGACTACAAACACCGGGGAGCTGTTTTTT. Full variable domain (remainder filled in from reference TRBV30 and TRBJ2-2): SQTIHQWPATLVQPVGSPLSLECTVEGTSNPNLYWYRQAAGRGLQLLFYSVGIGQISSEVPQNLSASRPQDRQFILSSKKLLLSDSGFYLCAWGTTNTGELFFGEGSRLTVL.

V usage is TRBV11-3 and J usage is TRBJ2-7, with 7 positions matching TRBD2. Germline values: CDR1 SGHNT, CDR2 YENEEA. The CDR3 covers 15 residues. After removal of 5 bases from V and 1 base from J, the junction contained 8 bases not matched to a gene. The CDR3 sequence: CASSLLGGTSYEQYF. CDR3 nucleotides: TGTGCCAGCAGCCTTTTGGGGGGGACTTCCTACGAGCAGTACTTC.

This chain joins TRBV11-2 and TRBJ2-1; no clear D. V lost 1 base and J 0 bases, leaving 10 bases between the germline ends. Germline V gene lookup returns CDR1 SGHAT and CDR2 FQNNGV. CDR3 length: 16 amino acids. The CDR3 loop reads CASSLVTGSSYNEQFF. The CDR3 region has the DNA TGTGCCAGCAGCTTAGTTACGGGTAGCTCCTACAATGAGCAGTTCTTC.

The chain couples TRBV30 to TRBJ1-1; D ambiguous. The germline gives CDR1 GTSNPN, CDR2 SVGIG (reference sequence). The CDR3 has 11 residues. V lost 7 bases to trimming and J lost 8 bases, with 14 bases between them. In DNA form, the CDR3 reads TGTGCCTTCTCACCCGTATTGGAAGCTTTCTTT. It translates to CAFSPVLEAFF.